This T cell receptor beta chain was sequenced for a study of blood T cell repertoires in COVID-19. About the research overall: Sites across the United States, Italy and Spain contributed samples from acute and convalescent COVID-19. T cells, B-cell-depleted T cells, or PBMCs supplied cDNA or gDNA.

Trimming removed 1 base from V and 5 bases from J; junction bases left unmatched: 2. Germline CDR1 is SGHTA and CDR2 is FQGTGA. The CDR3 totals 15 residues. In the source study's methods: Amplification from reference gene primers served as the basis for estimated nucleated cell counts. Using immunoSEQ multiplex PCR, the repertoire was profiled, and TCRdb retains in-frame clones only, with some absent. V and J calls and clone size are those listed in that table; D and trimming were worked out from the DNA. The sample gives over 80,000 clones, 70% to 90% of which show up once; about 7.3% is in the top ten.

The rearrangement uses TRBV7-3 and TRBJ2-1; TRBD2 matches 10 bases. The sequence derives from a man in his 70s with acute or convalescent COVID-19. The specimen was peripheral blood. The CDR3 nucleotides read TGTGCCAGCAGCTTAAAGCGGGGGGGAGACAATGAGCAGTTCTTC. It specifies CASSLKRGGDNEQFF.